Listed below are T cell receptor beta chains from one sample, sequenced in a study of CD8 T cells in ankylosing spondylitis. MiXCR was run by TCRdb on the 5' RACE reads, yielding one entry per CDR3 protein. The sample consists of a few hundred thousand distinct CDR3 sequences, approximately 20% of them appearing once. The source material was blood, either unsorted or a sorted T cell fraction (not recorded which). The receptors shown here come from a male donor with ankylosing spondylitis. CDR3s include the opening cysteine and the closing phenylalanine or tryptophan. A D gene is named only where the DNA matches it firmly. Where a row states a size, it is once, few, many or the class of an expanded clone; other rows omit it.

j_call | d_call | clone_size | v_call | cdr3_aa | cdr3_nt
TRBJ2-2 | . | few | TRBV7-3 | CASSLNPGANTGELFF | TGTGCCAGCAGCTTAAATCCGGGAGCGAACACCGGGGAGCTGTTTTTT
TRBJ1-5 | TRBD1 | . | TRBV6-7 | CASSYSGQHSNQPQHF | TGTGCCAGCAGTTACTCGGGACAGCATAGCAATCAGCCCCAGCATTTT
TRBJ2-3 | . | few | TRBV29-1 | CSSGLGSGTDTQYF | TGCAGCTCTGGACTGGGTTCGGGCACAGATACGCAGTATTTT
TRBJ1-2 | . | few | TRBV3-1 | CASSQDLVARDYGYTF | TGTGCCAGCAGCCAAGATCTTGTCGCCAGGGACTATGGCTACACCTTC
TRBJ1-4 | . | . | TRBV4-1 | CASSPERTTNEKLFF | TGCGCCAGCAGCCCCGAGAGAACAACTAATGAAAAACTGTTTTTT
TRBJ1-5 | . | . | TRBV4-3 | CASSQNIVGQPQHF | TGCGCCAGCAGCCAGAATATAGTGGGCCAGCCCCAGCATTTT
TRBJ2-7 | TRBD2 | many | TRBV3-1 | CASSLETSGLYEQYF | TGTGCCAGCAGCCTAGAGACTAGCGGGCTGTACGAGCAGTACTTC
TRBJ1-6 | . | . | TRBV5-5 | CASSVNNSPLHF | TGTGCCAGCAGCGTGAATAATTCACCCCTCCACTTT
TRBJ2-5 | TRBD2 | few | TRBV24-1 | CATSDFGSTSAQETQYF | TGTGCCACCAGTGATTTTGGGTCTACTAGCGCACAAGAGACCCAGTACTTC
TRBJ2-1 | TRBD1 | few | TRBV20-1 | CSATPGTGINEQFF | TGCAGTGCTACCCCCGGGACAGGGATCAATGAGCAGTTCTTC
TRBJ1-4 | . | . | TRBV7-3 | CASSLLVGEKLFF | TGTGCCAGCAGCCTATTGGTTGGTGAAAAACTGTTTTTT
TRBJ1-1 | TRBD1 | few | TRBV2 | CASREIPGQGNTEAFF | TGTGCCAGCAGAGAAATCCCGGGACAGGGTAACACTGAAGCTTTCTTT
TRBJ2-7 | . | . | TRBV9 | CASSPITRGEQYF | TGTGCCAGCAGCCCGATCACCCGAGGCGAGCAGTACTTC
TRBJ2-6 | . | once | TRBV2 | CASSEARDAHSGANVLTF | TGTGCCAGCAGTGAAGCCCGGGATGCCCACTCTGGGGCCAACGTCCTGACTTTC
TRBJ1-6 | . | few | TRBV4-2 | CASSPIYNSPLHF | TGTGCCAGCAGCCCCATTTATAATTCACCCCTCCACTTT
TRBJ2-7 | TRBD2 | few | TRBV11-1 | CASSSPLGGSGDEQYF | TGTGCCAGCAGCTCTCCCTTGGGCGGGAGTGGAGACGAGCAGTACTTC
TRBJ2-1 | . | . | TRBV5-1 | CASSSEGSSYNEQFF | TGCGCCAGCAGCTCCGAGGGGAGCTCCTACAATGAGCAGTTCTTC
TRBJ2-7 | TRBD2 | few | TRBV29-1 | CSVRSWDRERTSGYEQYF | TGCAGCGTGCGAAGCTGGGACAGGGAAAGGACTAGCGGGTACGAGCAGTACTTC